These 3 T cell receptor beta chains came from one sample sequenced in a study of blood T cell repertoires in COVID-19. Profiling relied on immunoSEQ multiplex PCR, and the TCRdb table lists in-frame clones only, not all of them. The table lists around 250,000 clones, around 88% of them singletons. The sample consisted of peripheral blood. Receptor source: a woman older than 75 with COVID-19, enrolled during active disease.

This chain links TRBV5-1 with TRBJ1-4; 7 bases are shared with TRBD1. The CDR3 spans 12 residues. The V segment lost 4 bases and the J segment 8 bases; nucleotides outside the gene matches: 2. Looked up from germline, CDR1 is SGHRS and CDR2 is YFSETQ. CDR3 in amino acids: CASSRQGEKLFF. In DNA, the CDR3 is TGCGCCAGCAGCCGACAGGGCGAAAAACTGTTTTTT.

The chain has TRBV6-6 and TRBJ2-7, with D possibly TRBD2 on 6 matching bases. V was cut by 7 bases and J by 0 bases, with 13 bases left in between. Germline values: CDR1 MNHNY, CDR2 SVGAGI (reference sequence). CDR3 length: 14 amino acids. CDR3 in amino acids: CASTYSGSSYEQYV. The CDR3 DNA sequence: TGTGCCAGCACCTACAGCGGGTCCTCCTACGAGCAGTACGTC.

This clone showed up just once. The chain combines TRBV5-6 with TRBJ1-5; the D is unclear. CDR3 length: 16 amino acids. Germline V gene lookup returns CDR1 SGHDT and CDR2 YYEEEE. Trimming removed 4 bases from V and 3 bases from J, with 17 bases in between. The CDR3 bases are TGTGCCAGCAGCCGTTGGTCCGTACAGCTCAATCAGCCCCAGCATTTT. Its protein product is CASSRWSVQLNQPQHF.